This T cell receptor beta chain derives from a study of beta chain features in type 1 diabetes. This clone has a handful of counts. Antigen specificity is unknown. The CDR3 consists of 13 residues. V was clipped by 2 bases and J by 4 bases, with 8 bases between them. The V gene's germline CDR1 is KGHSH and CDR2 LQKENI. Of the isolated RNA, all was reverse transcribed, and so the sequenced material was expressed TCRB transcripts. Data came from immunoSEQ multiplex PCR; TCRdb stores just in-frame clones and leaves some out. The sample yields 350,000 to 400,000 clones, more than 13% seen once. Broader study findings: Type 1 diabetes patients showed a moderate but significant shortening of TCRB CDR3s in all four CD4+ subsets.

The specimen was naive CD4+ T cells from blood. V and J are TRBV18 and TRBJ1-1; tentatively, D is TRBD1 (5 bases). The origin of this receptor is a woman under 30 in good health. CDR3 in amino acids: CASSPLDTTEAFF. The CDR3 bases are TGTGCCAGCTCACCATTGGACACCACTGAAGCTTTCTTT.